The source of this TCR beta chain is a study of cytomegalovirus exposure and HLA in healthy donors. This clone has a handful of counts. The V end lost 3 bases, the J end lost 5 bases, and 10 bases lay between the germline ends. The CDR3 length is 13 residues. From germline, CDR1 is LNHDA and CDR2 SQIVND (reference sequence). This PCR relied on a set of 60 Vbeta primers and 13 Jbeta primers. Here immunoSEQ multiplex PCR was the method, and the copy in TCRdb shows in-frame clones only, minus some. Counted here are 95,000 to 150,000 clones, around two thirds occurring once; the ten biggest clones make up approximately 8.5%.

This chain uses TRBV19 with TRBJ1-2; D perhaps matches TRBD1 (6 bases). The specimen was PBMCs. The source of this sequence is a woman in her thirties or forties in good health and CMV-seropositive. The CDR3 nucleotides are TGTGCCAGTAGTATTAGGACAGAGTATGGCTACACCTTC. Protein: CASSIRTEYGYTF.